These 8 T cell receptor beta chains were all obtained from the same sample, sequenced in a study of cytomegalovirus exposure and HLA in healthy donors. Primers: 60 Vbeta forward and 13 Jbeta reverse. The method was immunoSEQ multiplex PCR; TCRdb's version includes in-frame clones alone and lacks a portion of them. The sample lists 200,000 to 300,000 clones, approximately 84% occurring once. Sequencing was carried out using PBMCs. These receptors originate from a woman between 40 and 50 years old in good health and CMV-seropositive.

This chain uses TRBV28 with TRBJ1-4, with unresolved D. Germline V CDR1 and CDR2: MDHEN, SYDVKM. There are 14 residues in the CDR3. Trimming pared 5 bases from V and 4 bases from J, leaving 11 bases between. CDR3 sequence: CASSRAAINEKLFF. CDR3 in DNA: TGTGCCAGCAGTCGAGCAGCGATTAATGAAAAACTGTTTTTT.

A single count supports this clone. The J gene is TRBJ1-3, the V gene TRBV9, with TRBD1 identical over 7 bases. The CDR3 is made up of 19 amino acids. V lost 1 base and J lost 0; bases outside the gene matches: 13. In germline, CDR1 is SGDLS, CDR2 YYNGEE. The CDR3 region is CASSVFSDRDSLSGNTIYF. CDR3 DNA sequence: TGTGCCAGCAGCGTATTCTCCGACCGGGACAGCCTCTCTGGAAACACCATATATTTT. Supplemented by reference TRBV9 and TRBJ1-3, the full variable domain reads DSGVTQTPKHLITATGQRVTLRCSPRSGDLSVYWYQQSLDQGLQFLIQYYNGEERAKGNILERFSAQQFPDLHSELNLSSLELGDSALYFCASSVFSDRDSLSGNTIYFGEGSWLTVV.

The chain joins TRBV28 to TRBJ2-7; D is perhaps TRBD1 (7 bases). The CDR3 sequence is 15 residues long. Trimming removed 6 bases from V and 1 base from J, with 16 bases in between. In germline, CDR1 is MDHEN, CDR2 SYDVKM. CDR3 amino acids: CASSPRSGGSYEQYF. The DNA for the CDR3 is TGTGCCAGCAGCCCACGTTCAGGGGGGTCCTACGAGCAGTACTTC.

The chain joins TRBV10-3 to TRBJ2-3; D not certain. Germline assignment: CDR1 ENHRY and CDR2 SYGVKD. The CDR3 consists of 11 residues. V was shortened by 4 bases and J by 5 bases, with 4 bases between the two germline ends. The CDR3 loop reads CAISAGDTQYF. As DNA, the CDR3 is TGTGCCATCAGTGCCGGAGATACGCAGTATTTT.

This chain joins TRBV30 and TRBJ1-5, with D perhaps matching TRBD1 (5 bases). Germline V gives CDR1 GTSNPN, CDR2 SVGIG (reference sequence). V lost 1 base and J 4 bases, leaving 11 bases between the germline ends. The CDR3 consists of 14 residues. In nucleotides, the CDR3 is TGTGCCTGGAGTGCGGGACGGGGGAATCAGCCCCAGCATTTT. Its protein is CAWSAGRGNQPQHF.

The chain recombines TRBV27 with TRBJ2-7; TRBD1 matches 7 bases. J lost 3 bases, V lost 1 base, and 6 bases had no gene match. CDR3 length: 15 amino acids. From germline, CDR1 is MNHEY and CDR2 SMNVEV (reference sequence). CDR3 coding DNA: TGTGCCAGCAGTTTATATAACAGGGGAAGCTACGAGCAGTACTTC. It translates to CASSLYNRGSYEQYF.

The chain employs TRBV28 and TRBJ1-2; TRBD1 matches at 7 bases. The CDR3 sequence is 16 residues long. The ends lost 5 bases at V and 8 bases at J; junction bases unmatched: 17. Germline CDR1 and CDR2: MDHEN and SYDVKM. CDR3 region: CASSPGGGLINWGYTF. The CDR3 DNA sequence: TGTGCCAGCAGTCCAGGGGGTGGGCTTATAAACTGGGGCTACACCTTC.

This rearrangement joins TRBV11-3 to TRBJ1-1; 7 bases align to TRBD1. V trimming: 7 bases; J trimming: 0 bases; junction bases outside the gene matches: 5. The CDR3 runs to 14 residues. CDR1 and CDR2 (germline): SGHNT, YENEEA. The CDR3 bases are TGTGCCAGCAAATGGACAGGATTGAACACTGAAGCTTTCTTT. This encodes CASKWTGLNTEAFF.